The 18 T cell receptor beta chains below were found in one sample sequenced in a study of cytomegalovirus exposure and HLA in healthy donors. Researchers ran the PCR with 60 Vbeta and 13 Jbeta primers. Only in-frame clones appear in the TCRdb table, and some are missing; sequencing was by immunoSEQ multiplex PCR. The sample has 70,000 to 80,000 clones. Sequencing input: PBMCs. All receptors derive from a man between 40 and 49 years old in good health and CMV-seronegative.

The J gene is TRBJ2-7, the V gene TRBV6-1; 9 positions agree with TRBD1. This CDR3 has 15 residues. The V segment lost 3 bases and the J segment 3 bases; nucleotides outside the gene matches: 6. Germline CDR1 is MNHNS and CDR2 is SASEGT. The CDR3 DNA follows: TGTGCCAGCAGTGACCATACGACAGGGGGCTACGAGCAGTACTTC. Amino acids: CASSDHTTGGYEQYF.

The chain has TRBV5-4 and TRBJ2-5; TRBD2 aligns across 9 bases. The CDR3 runs to 18 residues. The V gene end was trimmed by 4 bases and the J gene end by 3 bases; junction bases not matched to a gene: 16. In germline, CDR1 is SGHNT, CDR2 YYREEE (reference sequence). The CDR3 DNA is TGTGCCAGCAGCCCCCTGGGAGGGCGGGGGGGCCTAAAAGAGACCCAGTACTTC. Its protein product is CASSPLGGRGGLKETQYF.

CDR3 residues: CASSAELSTDTQYF. The CDR3, as DNA: TGTGCCAGCAGCGCGGAACTAAGCACAGATACGCAGTATTTT. The rearrangement joins TRBV9 to TRBJ2-3; D ambiguous. The length of the CDR3 is 14 residues. V was pared by 3 bases and J by 0 bases, with 8 bases between. Germline CDR1 and CDR2: SGDLS and YYNGEE.

The chain is built from TRBV2 and TRBJ1-2; D is perhaps TRBD1 (6 bases). The V and J ends lost 7 bases and 8 bases respectively, with 26 bases between them. Germline loops: CDR1 SNHLY, CDR2 FYNNEI. This CDR3 contains 16 residues. The CDR3 coding sequence is TGTGCCAGCACTAGGGGGTCGGACCGGGGAGTTAGAGGCTACACCTTC. The encoded protein is CASTRGSDRGVRGYTF.

V usage is TRBV2 and J usage is TRBJ1-1; a weak D match, TRBD1 (5 bases). V dropped 1 base and J dropped 0 bases, with 9 bases sitting between them. This CDR3 is built from 15 residues. CDR1 is SNHLY and CDR2 is FYNNEI in the germline V gene. CDR3 nucleotide sequence: TGTGCCAGCAGTGAAGTCCAGGGTATGAACACTGAAGCTTTCTTT. Protein product: CASSEVQGMNTEAFF.

The J gene is TRBJ2-7, the V gene TRBV5-1; TRBD1 aligns across 7 bases. Germline V gene sequence: CDR1 SGHRS, CDR2 YFSETQ. The CDR3 is made up of 14 amino acids. V trimming: 4 bases; J trimming: 9 bases; junction bases outside the gene matches: 13. CDR3 DNA: TGCGCCAGCAGCCAGTCAGGGGGTAACCTCTGGCAGTACTTC. Its protein is CASSQSGGNLWQYF.

The chain has TRBV4-1 and TRBJ2-7; 9 nucleotides line up with TRBD1. The CDR3 covers 15 residues. CDR1 is MGHRA, CDR2 YSYEKL, per germline. The V gene end was trimmed by 0 bases and the J gene end by 4 bases; junction bases not matched to a gene: 4. As DNA, the CDR3 is TGCGCCAGCAGCCAAGAGGGACAGGGTAGATACGAGCAGTACTTC. As protein: CASSQEGQGRYEQYF.

The chain links TRBV30 to TRBJ1-4; D possibly corresponds to TRBD1 (5 bases). The V and J ends lost 0 bases and 0 bases respectively, with 35 bases between them. This CDR3 comprises 24 residues. Per germline, CDR1 GTSNPN and CDR2 SVGIG (reference sequence). The CDR3 DNA is TGTGCCTGGAGTGTACCTGGTATTGTCTTACCCTGGTCAGGGTCTGGGGCAACTAATGAAAAACTGTTTTTT. It yields the protein CAWSVPGIVLPWSGSGATNEKLFF.

This chain uses TRBV19 with TRBJ1-6; D possibly corresponds to TRBD1 (5 bases). Trimming cost V 6 bases and J 0 bases, with 12 bases left between them. The germline CDR1 and CDR2 sequences are LNHDA and SQIVND (reference sequence). CDR3 length: 16 residues. The CDR3 reads CASSGGGSSYNSPLHF. The CDR3 region has the DNA TGTGCCAGTAGCGGCGGGGGGAGCTCCTATAATTCACCCCTCCACTTT.

The chain uses TRBV23-1 and TRBJ1-5, with D perhaps matching TRBD1 (6 bases). TRBV23-1 counts as an open reading frame of uncertain function. This CDR3 has 14 residues. The germline V and J ends were trimmed by 10 bases and 2 bases, with 15 bases remaining between them. The CDR3 is CAILRGGCNQPQHF. As DNA, the CDR3 is TGCGCCATCCTCAGGGGAGGGTGCAATCAGCCCCAGCATTTT.

The J gene is TRBJ2-7, the V gene TRBV4-1; the match to TRBD1 covers 8 bases. The CDR3 totals 15 residues. The germline V gene encodes CDR1 MGHRA and CDR2 YSYEKL. Trimming took 2 bases from V and 2 from J; bases not matched to a gene: 5. The CDR3 protein is CASSQTPGGAYEQYF. The CDR3 region has the DNA TGCGCCAGCAGCCAAACCCCAGGGGGCGCCTACGAGCAGTACTTC.

V usage is TRBV6-6 and J usage is TRBJ1-1, with 7 bases matching TRBD1. Germline assignment: CDR1 MNHNY and CDR2 SVGAGI (reference sequence). V was clipped by 10 bases and J by 1 base; unmatched bases: 3. The CDR3 length is 12 residues. The CDR3 coding sequence is TGTGCCACAGGGGGGTCGAACACTGAAGCTTTCTTT. Translating gives CATGGSNTEAFF.

This sequence joins TRBV7-9 and TRBJ2-1; 9 nucleotides align to TRBD2. The CDR3 spans 17 residues. V gave up 1 base and J gave up 5 bases; unmatched junction bases: 9. Germline CDR1 and CDR2: SEHNR and FQNEAQ (reference sequence). The CDR3 loop reads CASSLGGPSGENNEQFF. CDR3 bases: TGTGCCAGCAGCTTAGGTGGCCCTAGCGGGGAGAACAATGAGCAGTTCTTC.

The J gene is TRBJ2-5, the V gene TRBV6-5, with TRBD2 matching over 8 bases. The CDR3 sequence is 15 residues long. The V gene's germline CDR1 is MNHEY and CDR2 SVGAGI. Germline trimming cut 6 bases from V and 2 bases from J; bases unmatched to any gene: 8. This CDR3 reads CASSPGLGLQETQYF. The CDR3 region has the DNA TGTGCCAGCAGCCCGGGACTAGGGCTTCAAGAGACCCAGTACTTC.

For the CDR3, the DNA is TGTGCCTGGAGTGTAAGGGGTTCAACTGAAGCTTTCTTT. Its translation is CAWSVRGSTEAFF. V and J are TRBV30 and TRBJ1-1; a weak D match, TRBD1 (5 bases). Deletions cut 0 bases from V and 5 bases from J, with 10 bases between. CDR1 and CDR2 from the germline V gene are GTSNPN and SVGIG (reference sequence). The CDR3 is 13 amino acids.

The V gene is TRBV12-5, the J gene TRBJ1-1; possible D gene TRBD1, 6 bases. CDR1 is LGHNT, CDR2 FRNRAP, per germline. The CDR3 length is 15 residues. The ends were cut back, 2 bases at V and 2 bases at J, with 12 bases in the middle. The CDR3 protein is CASGLTTRGNTEAFF. The CDR3 coding sequence is TGTGCTAGTGGTTTGACCACCAGGGGCAACACTGAAGCTTTCTTT.

The chain carries TRBV28 and TRBJ1-5; 9 bases agree with TRBD1. Losses at the gene ends were 4 bases for V and 3 bases for J; bases not matched to a gene: 1. This CDR3 is 14 amino acids long. Germline values: CDR1 MDHEN, CDR2 SYDVKM. The DNA of the CDR3 is TGTGCCAGCAGTTGGGACAGGGCCAATCAGCCCCAGCATTTT. It codes for CASSWDRANQPQHF.

The chain uses TRBV19 and TRBJ2-1, with 10 bases fitting TRBD1. This CDR3 region has 15 residues. Looked up from germline, CDR1 is LNHDA and CDR2 is SQIVND (reference sequence). V dropped 7 bases and J dropped 7; count of bases not matched to a gene: 10. This CDR3 reads CASNSPGQGFNEQFF. In nucleotides, the CDR3 is TGTGCCAGTAACTCCCCGGGACAGGGGTTTAATGAGCAGTTCTTC.